This TCR beta chain was recovered during a study of blood T cell repertoires in COVID-19. Across the study: Italy, Spain and the United States were the sources of the convalescent and acute COVID-19 samples. Sources were T cells, B-cell-depleted T cells, or PBMCs; the material itself was cDNA or gDNA.

This CDR3 region has 15 residues. V lost 5 bases, J lost 0 bases, and 12 bases lay in between. Authors' methods: Estimation of nucleated cell counts relied on the amplification of reference gene primers. Here immunoSEQ multiplex PCR was the method, and the copy in TCRdb shows in-frame clones only, minus some. Clonal size and the V and J genes are those of that table, whereas D and trimming came from the DNA. The profile covers 200,000 to 300,000 clones, with around 87% appearing a single time and over 2% taken by the ten largest. The sequenced sample was peripheral blood. The chain recombines TRBV5-3 with TRBJ2-1; possible D gene TRBD1, 6 bases. TRBV5-3 falls under the ORF class, with uncertain function. The source is a woman aged 45 to 65 with acute or convalescent COVID-19. Written as DNA, the CDR3 is TGTGCCAGAAGAAAAGGGGGATGCTCCTACAATGAGCAGTTCTTC. Translating gives CARRKGGCSYNEQFF.